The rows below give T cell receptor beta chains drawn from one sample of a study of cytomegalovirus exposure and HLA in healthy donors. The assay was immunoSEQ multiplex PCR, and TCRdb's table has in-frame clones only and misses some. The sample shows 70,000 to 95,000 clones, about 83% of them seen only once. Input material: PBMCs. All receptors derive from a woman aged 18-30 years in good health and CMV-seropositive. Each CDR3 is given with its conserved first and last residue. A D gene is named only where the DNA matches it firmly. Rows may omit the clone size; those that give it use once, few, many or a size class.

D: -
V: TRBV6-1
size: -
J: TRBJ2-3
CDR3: CASSEYQGGYSTDTQYF
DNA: TGTGCCAGCAGTGAATATCAGGGAGGATATAGCACAGATACGCAGTATTTT

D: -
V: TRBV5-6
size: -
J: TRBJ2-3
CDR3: CASSLQGHTDTQYF
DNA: TGTGCCAGCAGCTTGCAGGGGCACACAGATACGCAGTATTTT

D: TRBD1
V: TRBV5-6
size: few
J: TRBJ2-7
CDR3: CASSLGDSPYEQYF
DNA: TGTGCCAGCAGCTTGGGGGACAGCCCCTACGAGCAGTACTTC

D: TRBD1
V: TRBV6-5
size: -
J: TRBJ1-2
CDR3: CASSYGTGGYGYTF
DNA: TGTGCCAGCAGTTATGGGACAGGGGGCTATGGCTACACCTTC

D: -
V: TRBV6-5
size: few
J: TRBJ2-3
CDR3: CASSHGSRTDTQYF
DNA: TGTGCCAGCAGTCACGGGTCCCGCACAGATACGCAGTATTTT

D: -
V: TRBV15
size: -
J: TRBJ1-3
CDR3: CATSRDRGNAAGNTIYF
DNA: TGTGCCACCAGCAGAGATCGCGGCAATGCTGCTGGAAACACCATATATTTT

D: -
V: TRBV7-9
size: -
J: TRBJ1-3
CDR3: CASSLGEPSGNTIYF
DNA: TGTGCCAGCAGCTTAGGGGAGCCCTCTGGAAACACCATATATTTT

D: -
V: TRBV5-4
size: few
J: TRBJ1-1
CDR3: CASSLGGEELNTEAFF
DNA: TGTGCCAGCAGCCTGGGCGGGGAGGAGCTGAACACTGAAGCTTTCTTT

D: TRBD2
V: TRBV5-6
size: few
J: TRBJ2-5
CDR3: CASSLLAAVYQETQYF
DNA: TGTGCCAGCAGCTTGCTAGCGGCAGTGTACCAAGAGACCCAGTACTTC

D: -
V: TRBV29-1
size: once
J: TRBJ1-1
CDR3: CSAARQLNTEAFF
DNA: TGCAGCGCCGCCCGACAGTTGAACACTGAAGCTTTCTTT

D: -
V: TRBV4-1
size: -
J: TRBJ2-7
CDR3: CASSQKQQGLEQYF
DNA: TGCGCCAGCAGCCAAAAACAGCAGGGGCTCGAGCAGTACTTC

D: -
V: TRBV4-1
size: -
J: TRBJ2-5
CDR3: CASSQPNREETQYF
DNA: TGCGCCAGCAGCCAACCGAACAGGGAAGAGACCCAGTACTTC

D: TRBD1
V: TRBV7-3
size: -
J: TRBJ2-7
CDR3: CASRIGQGYEQYF
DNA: TGTGCCAGCAGAATAGGACAGGGCTACGAGCAGTACTTC

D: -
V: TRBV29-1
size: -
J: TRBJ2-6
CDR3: CSVLSSANVLTF
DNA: TGCAGCGTACTAAGTAGCGCCAACGTCCTGACTTTC

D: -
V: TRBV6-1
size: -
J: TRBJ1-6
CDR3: CASSEGQNGNSPLHF
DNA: TGTGCCAGCAGTGAAGGACAGAACGGTAATTCACCCCTCCACTTT

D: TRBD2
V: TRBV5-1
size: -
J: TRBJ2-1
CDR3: CASSPGGLAGVHEQFF
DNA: TGCGCCAGCAGCCCAGGGGGACTAGCGGGAGTCCATGAGCAGTTCTTC

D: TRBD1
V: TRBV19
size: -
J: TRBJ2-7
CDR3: CASSPSGQLGDEQYF
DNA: TGTGCCAGTAGTCCTTCGGGACAGTTGGGGGACGAGCAGTACTTC

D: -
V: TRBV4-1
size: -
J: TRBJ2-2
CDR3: CASRPQGRNTGELFF
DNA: TGCGCCAGCAGACCACAGGGTCGGAACACCGGGGAGCTGTTTTTT

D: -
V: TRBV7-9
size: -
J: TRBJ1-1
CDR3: CASSFSGEGEAFF
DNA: TGTGCCAGCAGCTTTTCAGGGGAAGGCGAAGCTTTCTTT

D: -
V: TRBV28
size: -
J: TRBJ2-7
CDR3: CASSLERNSYEQYF
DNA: TGTGCCAGCAGTCTTGAGCGGAACTCCTACGAGCAGTACTTC

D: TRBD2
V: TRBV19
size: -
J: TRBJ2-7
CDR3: CASSTSGDSYEQYF
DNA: TGTGCCAGTAGTACCAGCGGGGACTCCTACGAGCAGTACTTC

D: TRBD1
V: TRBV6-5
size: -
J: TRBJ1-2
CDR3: CASRMTGGEGYTF
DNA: TGTGCCAGCAGGATGACAGGGGGCGAGGGCTACACCTTC

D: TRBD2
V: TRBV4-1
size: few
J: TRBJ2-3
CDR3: CASSRVTSGSTDTQYF
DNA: TGCGCCAGCAGCCGAGTAACTAGCGGGAGCACAGATACGCAGTATTTT

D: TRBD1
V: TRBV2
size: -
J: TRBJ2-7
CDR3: CASSEDRASYEQYF
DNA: TGTGCCAGCAGTGAGGACAGGGCCTCCTACGAGCAGTACTTC

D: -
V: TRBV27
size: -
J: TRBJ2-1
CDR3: CASSGEFPSIGEQFF
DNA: TGTGCCAGCAGTGGGGAGTTCCCCTCAATCGGTGAGCAGTTCTTC

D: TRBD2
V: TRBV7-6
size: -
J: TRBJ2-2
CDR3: CASSPFASGRGNTGELFF
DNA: TGTGCCAGCAGCCCGTTCGCTAGCGGGAGGGGGAACACCGGGGAGCTGTTTTTT

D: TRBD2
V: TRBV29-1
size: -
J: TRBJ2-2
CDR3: CSVATIAGTGELFF
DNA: TGCAGCGTTGCGACCATAGCGGGGACCGGGGAGCTGTTTTTT

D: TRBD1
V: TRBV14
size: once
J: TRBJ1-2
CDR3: CASSQSTTGTGSYGYTF
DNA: TGTGCCAGCAGCCAATCCACGACCGGGACAGGGTCCTATGGCTACACCTTC

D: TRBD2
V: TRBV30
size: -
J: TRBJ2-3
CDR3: CAWGGGLAGVNTQYF
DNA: TGTGCCTGGGGCGGAGGACTAGCGGGCGTGAATACGCAGTATTTT

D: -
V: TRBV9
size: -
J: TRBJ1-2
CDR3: CASSAGQRGYGYTF
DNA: TGTGCCAGCAGCGCCGGACAGAGGGGCTATGGCTACACCTTC

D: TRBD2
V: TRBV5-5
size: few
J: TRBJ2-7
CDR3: CASSPGLAIAYEQYF
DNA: TGTGCCAGCAGCCCCGGACTAGCCATCGCCTACGAGCAGTACTTC

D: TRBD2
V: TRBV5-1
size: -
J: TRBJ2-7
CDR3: CASSLSSSGGISYEQYF
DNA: TGCGCCAGCAGCTTGTCCTCTAGCGGGGGAATCTCCTACGAGCAGTACTTC

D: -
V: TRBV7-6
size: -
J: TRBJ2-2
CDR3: CASSLTPVNTGELFF
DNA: TGTGCCAGCAGCTTAACACCAGTGAACACCGGGGAGCTGTTTTTT

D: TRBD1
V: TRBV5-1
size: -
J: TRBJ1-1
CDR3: CASSFVLRGSNTEAFF
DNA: TGCGCCAGCAGCTTCGTCCTCAGGGGGTCGAACACTGAAGCTTTCTTT

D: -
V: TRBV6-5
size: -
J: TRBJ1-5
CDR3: CASSFTGVNQPQHF
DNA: TGTGCCAGCAGTTTTACGGGGGTCAATCAGCCCCAGCATTTT

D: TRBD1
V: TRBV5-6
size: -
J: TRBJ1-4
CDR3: CASSLETGANEKLFF
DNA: TGTGCCAGCAGCTTGGAAACAGGGGCTAATGAAAAACTGTTTTTT

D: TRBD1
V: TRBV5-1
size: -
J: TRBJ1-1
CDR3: CASSGQVPSIEAFF
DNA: TGCGCCAGCAGCGGACAGGTACCCTCGATCGAAGCTTTCTTT

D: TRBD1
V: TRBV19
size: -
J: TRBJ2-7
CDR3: CASRPGQGGHEQYF
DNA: TGTGCCAGTAGACCCGGACAGGGGGGCCACGAGCAGTACTTC

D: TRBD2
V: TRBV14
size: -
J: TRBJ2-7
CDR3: CASSHVTSFNEQYF
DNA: TGTGCCAGCAGCCACGTGACTAGCTTCAACGAGCAGTACTTC

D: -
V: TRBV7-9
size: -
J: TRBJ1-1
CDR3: CASGMLTEAFF
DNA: TGTGCCAGCGGCATGCTCACTGAAGCTTTCTTT

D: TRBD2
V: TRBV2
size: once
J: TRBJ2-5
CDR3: CASRTLAGQETQYF
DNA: TGTGCCAGCAGGACACTAGCGGGGCAAGAGACCCAGTACTTC

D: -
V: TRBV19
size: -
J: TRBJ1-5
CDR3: CASSGTRNQPQHF
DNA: TGTGCCAGTAGTGGGACACGCAATCAGCCCCAGCATTTT

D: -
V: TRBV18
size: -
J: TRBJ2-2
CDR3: CASSTGSGELFF
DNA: TGTGCCAGCTCAACAGGGTCCGGGGAGCTGTTTTTT

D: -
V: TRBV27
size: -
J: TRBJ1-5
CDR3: CASRPEGYNQPQHF
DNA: TGTGCCAGCAGACCGGAGGGGTACAATCAGCCCCAGCATTTT

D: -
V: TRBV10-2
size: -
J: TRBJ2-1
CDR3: CASSEVPGVKLFNEQFF
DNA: TGCGCCAGCAGTGAGGTCCCGGGAGTCAAACTCTTCAATGAGCAGTTCTTC